The present entry profiles one T cell receptor beta chain with its context. Its cognate antigen is unknown. MiXCR, run by TCRdb on the reads, gives a single entry per CDR3 protein. Among 300,000 or so distinct CDR3 sequences listed, approximately 25% were seen once. The data were obtained in a study of T cell repertoires in cytomegalovirus infection. Study observations and caveats: CMV-specific TCR beta clonotypes restricted by HLA-C were the ones dominating the ex vivo response.

The ends were cut back, 3 bases at V and 8 bases at J, with 20 bases in the middle. The germline CDR1 and CDR2 sequences are SGHDT and YYEEEE. This CDR3 comprises 15 residues. The source was cultured PBMCs, collected from culture after CMV antigen stimulation. This clonotype was sampled from a human donor in good health (CMV status not recorded). Some clones in this sample may be carry-over from other donors' samples. The rearrangement links TRBV5-6 to TRBJ1-1; D perhaps matches TRBD1 (5 bases). This chain's CDR3 is CASSYGLLGTEEAFF. The CDR3 DNA follows: TGTGCCAGCAGCTACGGATTACTCGGGACGGAGGAAGCTTTCTTT.